The clone carrying this T cell receptor (beta chain) was picked up many times. One entry per CDR3 protein results from TCRdb running MiXCR on the multiplex PCR reads. The sample lists some 130,000 distinct CDR3 sequences, about 22% occurring once. The lymph nodes were axillary draining lymph nodes from breast cancer patients. The data derive from a study of breast tumors, draining lymph nodes, adjacent tissues. With 1 base clipped from V and 5 bases from J, the junction kept 6 bases outside the gene matches. Germline CDR1 reads DFQATT; CDR2 reads SNEGSKA (reference sequence). This CDR3 spans 15 amino acids.

The rearrangement links TRBV20-1 to TRBJ2-1; 9 bases are a match to TRBD2. The sequenced material came from axillary lymph node tissue. This receptor was obtained from a female donor with breast cancer. Some clones in this sample may be carry-over from other donors' samples. The chain's CDR3 is CSARGLSGSDNEQFF. The DNA for the CDR3 is TGCAGTGCTAGAGGACTTAGCGGGAGTGACAATGAGCAGTTCTTC.